This is a list of T cell receptor beta chains from one sample in a study of cytomegalovirus exposure and HLA in healthy donors. Data came from immunoSEQ multiplex PCR; TCRdb stores just in-frame clones and leaves some out. Among about 190,000 clones listed, 84% were seen once. Sequencing was carried out using PBMCs. The receptors here all came from a man between 18 and 35 years old in good health and CMV-seropositive. The CDR3 runs from the conserved cysteine through the conserved F or W. Fields, in order: D gene, V gene, J gene, clone size, CDR3 protein, CDR3 DNA. The D gene is left open where the match is weak. The size of a clone is reported for some rows only, either as once, few or many, or as a class for expanded clones.

TRBD1,TRBV7-9,TRBJ1-5,few,CASSGQGNQPQHF,TGTGCCAGCAGCGGACAGGGGAATCAGCCCCAGCATTTT
TRBD2,TRBV7-6,TRBJ2-5,.,CASSLAVRGTRGYQETQYF,TGTGCCAGCAGCTTAGCGGTACGCGGGACGCGGGGGTACCAAGAGACCCAGTACTTC
TRBD1,TRBV28,TRBJ1-4,.,CASSSPGTGGTNEKLFF,TGTGCCAGCAGTTCCCCCGGGACAGGGGGGACTAATGAAAAACTGTTTTTT
.,TRBV4-2,TRBJ2-3,.,CASSTRVTDTQYF,TGTGCCAGCAGCACCCGAGTTACAGATACGCAGTATTTT
.,TRBV28,TRBJ1-2,.,CASKPRTGNYGYTF,TGTGCCAGCAAACCCCGGACTGGGAACTATGGCTACACCTTC
.,TRBV6-1,TRBJ2-1,.,CASSDRAGSSYNEQFF,TGTGCCAGCAGTGATCGGGCGGGCAGCTCCTACAATGAGCAGTTCTTC
TRBD2,TRBV4-2,TRBJ2-1,.,CASSPAASGRDNEQFF,TGTGCCAGCAGCCCTGCCGCTAGCGGGAGGGACAATGAGCAGTTCTTC
.,TRBV5-8,TRBJ1-2,few,CASSLGAGDHYGYTF,TGTGCCAGCAGCTTGGGGGCAGGGGATCACTATGGCTACACCTTC
.,TRBV9,TRBJ2-2,.,CASSHGQGVNTGELFF,TGTGCCAGCAGCCACGGACAAGGGGTTAACACCGGGGAGCTGTTTTTT
.,TRBV7-6,TRBJ2-2,once,CASRLQASNTGELFF,TGTGCCAGCAGACTCCAGGCCTCAAACACCGGGGAGCTGTTTTTT
.,TRBV19,TRBJ1-3,once,CASSSTAGNTIYF,TGTGCCAGTAGTTCAACAGCTGGAAACACCATATATTTT
TRBD2,TRBV9,TRBJ2-7,.,CASSVTGGGASYEQYF,TGTGCCAGCAGCGTGACGGGAGGTGGGGCCTCCTACGAGCAGTACTTC
.,TRBV29-1,TRBJ1-2,.,CSAARSDGYTF,TGCAGCGCCGCGAGGAGCGATGGCTACACCTTC
.,TRBV5-1,TRBJ1-5,once,CASSSTGSEEPQHF,TGCGCCAGCAGCTCCACAGGGTCGGAAGAGCCCCAGCATTTT
.,TRBV2,TRBJ2-5,.,CASSELQGRQETQYF,TGTGCCAGCAGTGAACTTCAGGGCAGGCAAGAGACCCAGTACTTC
TRBD2,TRBV7-2,TRBJ2-7,once,CASRSGLAGDYEQYF,TGTGCCAGCAGATCCGGACTAGCGGGAGACTACGAGCAGTACTTC
TRBD2,TRBV10-1,TRBJ2-1,.,CASSESTSGYYNEQFF,TGCGCCAGCAGTGAGTCCACTAGCGGATACTACAATGAGCAGTTCTTC
.,TRBV28,TRBJ2-1,.,CASSISGSHSSYNEQFF,TGTGCCAGCAGCATCAGCGGGTCCCACAGCTCCTACAATGAGCAGTTCTTC
.,TRBV5-1,TRBJ2-2,.,CASSLAQGNTGELFF,TGCGCCAGCAGCTTGGCTCAGGGAAACACCGGGGAGCTGTTTTTT
TRBD2,TRBV6-1,TRBJ2-7,.,CASSVREAYEQYF,TGTGCCAGCAGTGTACGGGAGGCCTACGAGCAGTACTTC
.,TRBV29-1,TRBJ1-3,once,CSVDSTSGNTIYF,TGCAGCGTTGACAGTACCTCTGGAAACACCATATATTTT
TRBD2,TRBV13,TRBJ2-7,.,CASSSMTSGSSYEQYF,TGTGCCAGCAGTTCGATGACTAGCGGGAGTTCCTACGAGCAGTACTTC
.,TRBV9,TRBJ2-1,once,CASSVGGTSSYNEQFF,TGTGCCAGCAGCGTAGGCGGAACTAGCTCCTACAATGAGCAGTTCTTC
TRBD2,TRBV18,TRBJ2-1,.,CASSPPGLAVYNEQFF,TGTGCCAGCTCACCACCGGGACTAGCGGTATACAATGAGCAGTTCTTC
.,TRBV11-2,TRBJ1-1,once,CASSLGQARGTEAFF,TGTGCCAGCAGCTTAGGACAGGCACGGGGCACTGAAGCTTTCTTT
TRBD2,TRBV28,TRBJ2-1,.,CASWTSGTNPYNEQFF,TGTGCCAGCTGGACTAGCGGGACTAACCCCTACAATGAGCAGTTCTTC
TRBD2,TRBV5-6,TRBJ2-1,.,CASSLGLAGSSYNEQFF,TGTGCCAGCAGCCTGGGACTAGCGGGGAGCTCCTACAATGAGCAGTTCTTC
.,TRBV6-4,TRBJ1-2,.,CASSDSVSGYTF,TGTGCCAGCAGTGATTCGGTGAGCGGCTACACCTTC
.,TRBV30,TRBJ2-1,.,CAWSRGSGNEQFF,TGTGCCTGGAGTAGAGGGAGTGGGAATGAGCAGTTCTTC
.,TRBV20-1,TRBJ2-7,once,CSADTGPEQYF,TGCAGTGCTGATACAGGGCCCGAGCAGTACTTC
TRBD1,TRBV10-3,TRBJ1-2,.,CAIGDRGRDGYTF,TGTGCCATTGGAGACAGGGGGCGGGATGGCTACACCTTC